These T cell receptor beta chains were read from a single sample in a study of T cell responses to AZD1222 COVID-19 vaccine. The table came from immunoSEQ multiplex PCR; TCRdb's copy has only in-frame clones and leaves some out. Counted here are over 120,000 clones, around 85% occurring once; the ten biggest clones make up around 8%. The sequencing here drew on peripheral blood, taken on day 0 of AZD1222 vaccination. These receptors were obtained from an adult in good health. CDR3s include the opening cysteine and the closing phenylalanine or tryptophan. Each record gives: CDR3 length, V gene, J gene, D gene, clone size, CDR3 DNA, CDR3 protein. A D gene is named only where the DNA matches it firmly. Size is omitted from some rows. Given values are once, few, many or a class for expanded clones.

13	TRBV6-2/TRBV6-3	TRBJ2-2	NA	NA	TGTGCCAGCAGTTACGTGCCCACCGGGGAGCTGTTTTTT	CASSYVPTGELFF
14	TRBV29-1	TRBJ1-2	NA	NA	TGCAGCGTTAGTCAGAACGCGGGGGGCGACGGCTACACCTTC	CSVSQNAGGDGYTF
13	TRBV27	TRBJ1-5	NA	NA	TGTGCCAGCAGTTTAGGAGTCAATCAGCCCCAGCATTTT	CASSLGVNQPQHF
16	TRBV5-4	TRBJ2-7	TRBD2	NA	TGTGCCAGCAGCTTGGGTCTCGGGGGGGCGGCCTACGAGCAGTACTTC	CASSLGLGGAAYEQYF
14	TRBV30	TRBJ2-5	NA	NA	TGTGCCTGGACGCATAGGGGTTTCCAAGAGACCCAGTACTTC	CAWTHRGFQETQYF
13	TRBV30	TRBJ1-4	NA	NA	TGTGCCTGGAGCCAACAGATTAATGAAAAACTGTTTTTT	CAWSQQINEKLFF
14	TRBV7-9	TRBJ1-6	NA	NA	TGTGCCAGCAGCTTAGCGGATCTTTCCTCACCCCTCCACTTT	CASSLADLSSPLHF
12	TRBV18	TRBJ2-1	TRBD2	once	TGTGCCAGCTCACCGGGAGGGACTGAGCAGTTCTTC	CASSPGGTEQFF
17	TRBV15	TRBJ2-5	NA	NA	TGTGCCACCAGCAAATCACCGGGCCCCCCACCCCCAGAGACCCAGTACTTC	CATSKSPGPPPPETQYF
12	TRBV2	TRBJ2-7	NA	NA	TGTGCCAGCAGGGGGGACATCTACGAGCAGTACTTC	CASRGDIYEQYF
18	TRBV23-1	TRBJ1-5	NA	NA	TGCGCCAGCATCCCGAGGGCCGGACACCTCTATAGCAATCAGCCCCAGCATTTT	CASIPRAGHLYSNQPQHF
13	TRBV10-1	TRBJ2-1	NA	NA	TGCGCCAGCAGCGCTGGACCCTACAATGAGCAGTTCTTC	CASSAGPYNEQFF
13	TRBV30	TRBJ1-3	NA	once	TGTGCCTGGGGTACAGGGACGGGAAACACCATATATTTT	CAWGTGTGNTIYF
13	TRBV6-6	TRBJ1-1	NA	NA	TGTGCCAGCAGTCCGACACTTAACTCTGAAGCTTTCTTT	CASSPTLNSEAFF
13	TRBV7-2	TRBJ2-5	TRBD2	NA	TGTGCCAGCAGCTTTCCAGCGGGGGAGACCCAGTACTTC	CASSFPAGETQYF
15	TRBV6-5	TRBJ1-6	NA	NA	TGTGCCAGCAGGTTACAGACAAAAAATAATTCACCCCTCCACTTT	CASRLQTKNNSPLHF
14	TRBV19	TRBJ1-2	NA	few	TGTGCCAGTAGTATAGTACAAACTAACTATGGCTACACCTTC	CASSIVQTNYGYTF
16	TRBV30	TRBJ2-1	NA	NA	TGTGCCTGGAGTGTACAGAGGCAGAGCTCCTACAATGAGCAGTTCTTC	CAWSVQRQSSYNEQFF
15	TRBV2	TRBJ1-5	TRBD1	once	TGTGCCAGCAGTGAACTGGGACAGGGTTATCAGCCCCAGCATTTT	CASSELGQGYQPQHF
13	TRBV5-1	TRBJ2-5	NA	once	TGCGCCAGCAGCCCGGGTTTGTCAGAGACCCAGTACTTC	CASSPGLSETQYF
16	TRBV10-2	TRBJ2-4	TRBD1	NA	TGCGCCAGCAGTGAGTCGTTTGGCACAGGGGTAAACATTCAGTACTTC	CASSESFGTGVNIQYF
15	TRBV7-9	TRBJ2-5	NA	NA	TGTGCCAGCAGCTTCGAGACGGGGAGAGGAGAGACCCAGTACTTC	CASSFETGRGETQYF
16	TRBV27	TRBJ1-1	TRBD1	NA	TGTGCCAGTGAACCGGGACAGGGATTGATCAACACTGAAGCTTTCTTT	CASEPGQGLINTEAFF
12	TRBV5-1	TRBJ2-1	NA	NA	TGCGCCAGCAGACCCGACAGAAATGAGCAGTTCTTC	CASRPDRNEQFF
15	TRBV29-1	TRBJ2-3	TRBD2	NA	TGCAGCGTTTTCACTAGCGGGAGGCTTCCAGATACGCAGTATTTT	CSVFTSGRLPDTQYF
14	TRBV11-2	TRBJ2-5	NA	once	TGTGCCAGCAGCACTCAGGCCGTACAAGAGACCCAGTACTTC	CASSTQAVQETQYF
13	TRBV10-3	TRBJ1-4	NA	few	TGTGCCATCAGTAGGGAAGTTGGTGAAAAACTGTTTTTT	CAISREVGEKLFF
15	TRBV21-1	TRBJ1-2	NA	once	TGTGCCAGCAGCAACGCTTGCAGGGGGTACTATGGCTACACCTTC	CASSNACRGYYGYTF
18	TRBV2	TRBJ2-3	TRBD2	NA	TGTGCCAGCCAGGCGGGACTAGCGGGGCCCACTAGCACAGATACGCAGTATTTT	CASQAGLAGPTSTDTQYF
15	TRBV7-2	TRBJ2-7	NA	NA	TGTGCCAGCAGCTTAGACAGGCAGAGCTCCTACGAGCAGTACTTC	CASSLDRQSSYEQYF
13	TRBV18	TRBJ1-6	NA	NA	TGTGCCAGCTCACCAGGGGCGGATTCACCCCTCCACTTT	CASSPGADSPLHF
14	TRBV14	TRBJ1-3	NA	NA	TGTGCCAGCAGCCGGGGGACATTCGTGGACACCATATATTTT	CASSRGTFVDTIYF
12	TRBV12-3/TRBV12-4	TRBJ1-2	NA	NA	TGTGCCAGCAGTTTTGGGGGTGGCGGCTACACCTTC	CASSFGGGGYTF
15	TRBV11-3	TRBJ2-2	NA	NA	TGTGCCAGCAGCTCCACCGGGCCCGGCCCCGGGGAGCTGTTTTTT	CASSSTGPGPGELFF
14	TRBV5-1	TRBJ2-2	NA	NA	TGCGCCAGCGGCTCAACCAGGGGCACCGGGGAGCTGTTTTTT	CASGSTRGTGELFF
13	TRBV5-4	TRBJ1-1	NA	NA	TGTGCCAGCACCGAGACTATGAACACTGAAGCTTTCTTT	CASTETMNTEAFF
14	TRBV11-2	TRBJ2-3	NA	NA	TGTGCCAGCCAGGTTGGCAGATCCACAGATACGCAGTATTTT	CASQVGRSTDTQYF
13	TRBV14	TRBJ1-2	NA	NA	TGTGCCAGCAGCCAAGAACGGCACTATGGCTACACCTTC	CASSQERHYGYTF
18	TRBV4-2	TRBJ1-6	TRBD1	NA	TGTGCCAGCAGCCCCCCCCTGGGACAGGCCCATTATAATTCACCCCTCCACTTT	CASSPPLGQAHYNSPLHF
13	TRBV5-4	TRBJ2-7	TRBD1	NA	TGTGCCACCAGGGGACAGGGAGGTGGCGAGCAGTACTTC	CATRGQGGGEQYF
15	TRBV6-5	TRBJ2-7	NA	NA	TGTGCCAGCAGTTACTCATCGGAAACCTCCTACGAGCAGTACTTC	CASSYSSETSYEQYF
16	TRBV9	TRBJ2-2	NA	NA	TGTGCCAGCAGCGTAGCTGGGCTGCCGAACACCGGGGAGCTGTTTTTT	CASSVAGLPNTGELFF
13	TRBV7-6	TRBJ2-1	NA	few	TGTGCCAGCAGCTTCGGAGCGGATTCGAAATGGTTCTTC	CASSFGADSKWFF
16	TRBV9	TRBJ2-3	TRBD2	NA	TGTGCCAGCAGCACGTCTTGGGGGGGGAGCACAGATACGCAGTATTTT	CASSTSWGGSTDTQYF